This T cell receptor beta chain came from a study of Ad26.COV2.S vaccination and SARS-CoV-2 variants. This CDR3 is 15 amino acids long. J gave up 8 bases and V 2 bases, and 8 bases lay outside the gene matches. Germline lookup yields CDR1 MNHEY and CDR2 SMNVEV (reference sequence). Some clones are missing from TCRdb's copy, which holds only in-frame ones; the method was immunoSEQ multiplex PCR. Found here are around 45,000 clones, around 83% of them singletons; the top ten hold around 47%. General study results and limits: Analyses of TCR breadth and depth may have underestimated total T cell responses.

With regard to this clone: The antigen remains undetermined.

The source of this sequence is a human donor who had recovered from COVID-19. This sequence joins TRBV27 and TRBJ2-4, with 8 positions matching TRBD1. The sequencing used peripheral blood, collected after recovery from COVID-19. CDR3 bases: TGTGCCAGCAGTTTAGACGGGACAGGTTACGACATTCAGTACTTC. Its protein product is CASSLDGTGYDIQYF.